The clone carrying this TCR beta chain was observed a few times. Its antigen is not known. Germline V gene data show CDR1 as SGHTA and CDR2 as FQGNSA. This CDR3 has 12 residues. With 3 bases removed from V and 6 bases from J, the gap between germline ends came to 8 bases. The adjacent normal breast tissue was taken roughly 2-4 cm from the tumor. The data are from a study of early stage breast cancer tumors. Whole-study context: The ER+/PR+/HER2- tumors included eight ductal and a few lobular carcinomas.

The assay was immunoSEQ multiplex PCR, and TCRdb's table has in-frame clones only and misses some. The sample gives approximately 9,300 clones, around 79% of which show up once; approximately 10% is in the top ten. Study-level results: Tumors had roughly 2.4-fold higher T cell density and higher clonality than adjacent normal breast tissue. In about 85% of the 16 patients, blood comparison separated tumor from normal breast.

The genes are TRBV7-2 and TRBJ1-1; a weak D match, TRBD1 (5 bases). The specimen sequenced was normal breast tissue next to the tumor. The source is a person aged 40-50 years with breast cancer. The CDR3 nucleotides read TGTGCCAGCAGCTTCGGGGGACCTGAAGCTTTCTTT. This translates into CASSFGGPEAFF.